This T cell receptor beta chain was sequenced during a study of shared clonotypes between healthy human individuals. Study-wide context: Per donor, three plates held CD4 naive cells, three held CD4 memory, two held CD8 naive and one held CD8 memory.

The V end lost 6 bases, the J end lost 0 bases, and 8 bases lay between the germline ends. Germline V CDR1 and CDR2: PRHDT, FYEKMQ (reference sequence). CDR3 size: 13 residues. Regarding the study as a whole: The study sampled only blood, and tissue repertoires likely differ. Among the subsets, naive ones generally showed larger estimated richness than memory ones.

TCRdb keeps only in-frame clones here, not all; method: immunoSEQ multiplex PCR. The sample shows some 600,000 clones, about 96% of them seen only once. As for this clone: The antigen is unknown.

Terminally differentiated effector memory CD45RA+ cells were excluded by CCR7 positive selection of CD45RO-negative cells. The specimen sequenced was naive CD8+ T cells sorted from blood. The chain couples TRBV13 to TRBJ1-1, with TRBD1 as a possible D gene (5 bases). This sequence originates from a woman in her twenties or thirties in good health. The CDR3 DNA follows: TGTGCCAGCAGGACAGACATGAACACTGAAGCTTTCTTT. This sequence encodes CASRTDMNTEAFF. Drawing the rest from reference TRBV13 and TRBJ1-1, the complete variable domain is AAGVIQSPRHLIKEKRETATLKCYPIPRHDTVYWYQQGPGQDPQFLISFYEKMQSDKGSIPDRFSAQQFSDYHSELNMSSLELGDSALYFCASRTDMNTEAFFGQGTRLTVV.